This T cell receptor (beta chain) was recorded in a study of blood T cell repertoires in COVID-19. Seattle patient enrollment occurred during active infection, with longitudinal follow-up thereafter. Original processing methods: The authors estimated nucleated cell counts from reference gene primer amplification. The data were produced by immunoSEQ multiplex PCR, yet TCRdb's version contains in-frame clones alone and is incomplete. For V, J and clone size, that table is used; D and trimming come from the DNA. The sample contains about 180,000 clones, about four fifths of which appear only once. The source of this sequence is a woman between 65 and 79 years old with COVID-19, enrolled during active disease. Sequencing was done on a sample of peripheral blood.

The CDR3 is CASSPLRAGGSYEQYF. DNA of the CDR3: TGTGCCAGTAGTCCTCTTCGGGCGGGAGGATCCTACGAGCAGTACTTC. This chain uses TRBV19 with TRBJ2-7; 8 bases fit TRBD2. This CDR3 spans 16 amino acids. V was pared by 5 bases and J by 1 base, with 10 bases of the junction left unmatched. The germline V gene has CDR1 LNHDA and CDR2 SQIVND (reference sequence). The full variable domain, completed using reference TRBV19 and TRBJ2-7, is DGGITQSPKYLFRKEGQNVTLSCEQNLNHDAMYWYRQDPGQGLRLIYYSQIVNDFQKGDIAEGYSVSREKKESFPLTVTSAQKNPTAFYLCASSPLRAGGSYEQYFGPGTRLTVT.